Sequencing of this TCR beta chain was carried out in a study of T cell responses to AZD1222 COVID-19 vaccine. Germline values: CDR1 LNHDA, CDR2 SQIVND (reference sequence). The CDR3 has 11 residues. Trimming took 8 bases from V and 5 from J, leaving 7 bases between them. Regarding the study as a whole: A mostly white British donor set with more females was recruited, and clonal diversity was possibly underestimated.

The data were produced by immunoSEQ multiplex PCR, yet TCRdb's version contains in-frame clones alone and is incomplete. The sample contains about 140,000 clones, about 88% of which appear only once. Turning to this clone: The target antigen is unknown.

The TCR originated in an adult who received the AZD1222 COVID-19 vaccine. The sequencing here drew on peripheral blood, taken 28 days after the second AZD1222 dose. The V and J genes are TRBV19 and TRBJ1-5, with D unclear. The CDR3 loop is CASGRYQPQHF. The CDR3 DNA reads TGTGCCAGTGGACGCTATCAGCCCCAGCATTTT.